The T cell receptor (beta chain) under discussion was sequenced for a study of identical twins. MiXCR, applied by TCRdb to the 5' RACE reads, yields one record per CDR3 protein. This sample has approximately 890,000 distinct CDR3 sequences; around an eighth occur once, and the top ten carry under 2%. The germline V gene encodes CDR1 SQVTM and CDR2 ANQGSEA. Trimming took 6 bases from V and 5 from J, leaving 10 bases between them. CDR3 length equals 11 residues. This clonotype was seen a few times. In addition, the sample was reused for a study of yellow fever vaccine responses in identical twins.

The TCR sequence derives from a woman between 18 and 29 years old in good health. The sequenced material came from PBMCs. The genes are TRBV29-1 and TRBJ2-5, with TRBD2 as a possible D gene (6 bases). The CDR3 here is CSVRGIETQYF. In nucleotides, the CDR3 is TGCAGCGTCCGGGGGATTGAGACCCAGTACTTC.